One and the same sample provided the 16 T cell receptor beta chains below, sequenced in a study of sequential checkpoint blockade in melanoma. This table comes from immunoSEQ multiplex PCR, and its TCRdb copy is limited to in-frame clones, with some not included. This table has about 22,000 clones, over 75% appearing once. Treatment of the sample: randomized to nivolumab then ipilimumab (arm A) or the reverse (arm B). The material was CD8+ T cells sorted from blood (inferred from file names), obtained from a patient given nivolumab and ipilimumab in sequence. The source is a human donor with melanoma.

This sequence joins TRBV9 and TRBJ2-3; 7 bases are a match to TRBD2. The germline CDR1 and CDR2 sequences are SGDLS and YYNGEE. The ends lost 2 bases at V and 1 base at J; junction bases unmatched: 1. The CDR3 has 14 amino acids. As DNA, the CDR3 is TGTGCCAGCAGCGTGGGAGGGCGCACAGATACGCAGTATTTT. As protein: CASSVGGRTDTQYF.

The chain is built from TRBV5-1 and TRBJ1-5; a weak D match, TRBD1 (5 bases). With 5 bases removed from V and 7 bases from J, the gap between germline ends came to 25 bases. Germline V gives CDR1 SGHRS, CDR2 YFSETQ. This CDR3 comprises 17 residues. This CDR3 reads CASSGSGDGGTGQPQHF. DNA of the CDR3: TGCGCCAGCAGTGGTAGTGGAGACGGGGGAACGGGGCAGCCCCAGCATTTT.

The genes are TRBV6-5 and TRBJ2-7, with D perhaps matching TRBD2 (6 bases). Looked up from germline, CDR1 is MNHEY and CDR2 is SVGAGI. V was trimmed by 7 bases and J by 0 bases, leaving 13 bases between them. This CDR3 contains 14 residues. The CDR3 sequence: CASISASASYEQYF. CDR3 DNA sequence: TGTGCCAGCATCTCGGCTAGCGCCTCCTACGAGCAGTACTTC.

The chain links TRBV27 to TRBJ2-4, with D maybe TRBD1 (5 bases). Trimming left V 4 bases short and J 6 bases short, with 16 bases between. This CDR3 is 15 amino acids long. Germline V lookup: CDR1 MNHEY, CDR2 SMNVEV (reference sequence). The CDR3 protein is CASSWGQGLTNIQYF. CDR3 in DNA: TGTGCCAGCAGTTGGGGTCAGGGCTTGACAAACATTCAGTACTTC.

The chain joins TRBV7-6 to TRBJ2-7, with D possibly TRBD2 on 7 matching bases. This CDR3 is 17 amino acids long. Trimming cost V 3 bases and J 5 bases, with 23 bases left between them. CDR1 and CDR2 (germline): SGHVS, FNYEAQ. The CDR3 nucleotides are TGTGCCAGCAGCTTCCTTTCTGGCGGGGGCCACGGGGACGAGCAGTACTTC. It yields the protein CASSFLSGGGHGDEQYF.

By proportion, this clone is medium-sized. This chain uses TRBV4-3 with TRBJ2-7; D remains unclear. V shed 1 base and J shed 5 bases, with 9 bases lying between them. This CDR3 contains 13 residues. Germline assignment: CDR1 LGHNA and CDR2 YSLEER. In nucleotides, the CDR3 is TGCGCCAGCAGCCAAGTCGAGAGCCACGAGCAGTACTTC. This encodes CASSQVESHEQYF.

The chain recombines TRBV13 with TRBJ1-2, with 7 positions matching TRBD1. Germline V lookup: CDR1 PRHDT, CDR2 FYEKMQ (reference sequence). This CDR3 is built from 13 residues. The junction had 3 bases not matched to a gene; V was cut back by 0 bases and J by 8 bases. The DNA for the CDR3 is TGTGCCAGCAGCTTAGGGCAGGGGGAGGGCTACACCTTC. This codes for CASSLGQGEGYTF.

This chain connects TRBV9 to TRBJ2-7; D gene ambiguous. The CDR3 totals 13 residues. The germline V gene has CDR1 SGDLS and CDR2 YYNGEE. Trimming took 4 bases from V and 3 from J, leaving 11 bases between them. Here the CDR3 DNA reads TGTGCCAGCAGCCCCGGGTCCGACTACGAGCAGTACTTC. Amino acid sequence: CASSPGSDYEQYF.

CDR3: CASSQGTRLEGTDTQYF. CDR3 bases: TGCGCCAGCAGCCAAGGGACTAGGCTGGAAGGGACAGATACGCAGTATTTT. The chain carries TRBV4-3 and TRBJ2-3; 7 bases line up with TRBD2. V gave up 1 base and J gave up 3 bases; unmatched junction bases: 10. Looked up from germline, CDR1 is LGHNA and CDR2 is YSLEER. The CDR3 spans 17 residues.

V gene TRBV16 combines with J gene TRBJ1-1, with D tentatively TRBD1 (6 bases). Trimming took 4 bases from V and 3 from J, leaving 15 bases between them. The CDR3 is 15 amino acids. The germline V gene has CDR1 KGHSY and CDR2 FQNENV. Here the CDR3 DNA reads TGTGCCAGCAGCCCAACAGGGATATTGGACACTGAAGCTTTCTTT. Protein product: CASSPTGILDTEAFF. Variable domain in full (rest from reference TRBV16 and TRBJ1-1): GEEVAQTPKHLVRGEGQKAKLYCAPIKGHSYVFWYQQVLKNEFKFLISFQNENVFDETGMPKERFSAKCLPNSPCSLEIQATKLEDSAVYFCASSPTGILDTEAFFGQGTRLTVV.

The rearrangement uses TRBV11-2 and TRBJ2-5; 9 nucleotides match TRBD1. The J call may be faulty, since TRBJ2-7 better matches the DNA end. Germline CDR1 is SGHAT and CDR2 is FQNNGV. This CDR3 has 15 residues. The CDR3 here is CASSLGTGGIYEQYF. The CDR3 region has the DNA TGTGCCAGCAGCTTAGGAACAGGGGGCATTTACGAGCAGTACTTC.

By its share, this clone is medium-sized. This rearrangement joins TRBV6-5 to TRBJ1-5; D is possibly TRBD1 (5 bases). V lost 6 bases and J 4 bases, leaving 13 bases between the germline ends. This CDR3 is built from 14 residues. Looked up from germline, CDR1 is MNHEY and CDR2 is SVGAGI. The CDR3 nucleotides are TGTGCCAGCAGCCCCCAGGGTGGGAATCAGCCCCAGCATTTT. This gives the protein CASSPQGGNQPQHF.

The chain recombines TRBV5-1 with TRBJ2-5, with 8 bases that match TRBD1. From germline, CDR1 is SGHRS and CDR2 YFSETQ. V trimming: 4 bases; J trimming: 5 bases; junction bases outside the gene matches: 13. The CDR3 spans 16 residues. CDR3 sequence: CASSRNPGQGHETQYF. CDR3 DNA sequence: TGCGCCAGCAGCCGGAACCCTGGACAGGGTCATGAGACCCAGTACTTC.

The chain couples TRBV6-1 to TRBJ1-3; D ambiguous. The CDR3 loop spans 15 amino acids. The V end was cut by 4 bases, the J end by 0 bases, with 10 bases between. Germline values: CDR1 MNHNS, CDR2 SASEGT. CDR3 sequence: CASSGSRHSGNTIYF. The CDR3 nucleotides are TGTGCCAGCAGTGGTTCGAGGCACTCTGGAAACACCATATATTTT.

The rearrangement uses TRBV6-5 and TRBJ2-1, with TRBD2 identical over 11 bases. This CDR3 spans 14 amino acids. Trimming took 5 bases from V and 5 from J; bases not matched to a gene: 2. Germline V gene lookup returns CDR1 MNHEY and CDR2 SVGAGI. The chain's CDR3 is CASSLAGGDNEQFF. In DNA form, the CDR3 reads TGTGCCAGCAGTCTAGCGGGAGGCGACAATGAGCAGTTCTTC.

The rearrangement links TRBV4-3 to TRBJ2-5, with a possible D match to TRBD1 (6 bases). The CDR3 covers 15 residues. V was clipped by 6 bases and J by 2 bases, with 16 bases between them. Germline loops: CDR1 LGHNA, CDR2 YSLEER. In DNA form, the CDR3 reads TGCGCCAGCAGTGTTATACTGGACAGACAAGAGACCCAGTACTTC. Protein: CASSVILDRQETQYF.